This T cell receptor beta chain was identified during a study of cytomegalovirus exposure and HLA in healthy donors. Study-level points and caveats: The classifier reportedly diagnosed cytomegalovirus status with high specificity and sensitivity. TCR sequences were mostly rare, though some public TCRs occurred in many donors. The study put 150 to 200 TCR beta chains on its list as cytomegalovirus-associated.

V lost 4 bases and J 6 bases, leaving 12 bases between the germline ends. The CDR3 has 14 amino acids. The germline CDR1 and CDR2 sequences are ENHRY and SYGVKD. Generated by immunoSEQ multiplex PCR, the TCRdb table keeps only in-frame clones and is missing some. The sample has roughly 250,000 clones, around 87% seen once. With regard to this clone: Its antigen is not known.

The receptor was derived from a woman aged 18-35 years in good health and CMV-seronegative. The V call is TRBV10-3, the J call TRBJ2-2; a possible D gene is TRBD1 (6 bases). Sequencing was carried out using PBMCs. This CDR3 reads CAISGQDKAGELFF. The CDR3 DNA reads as TGTGCCATCAGTGGACAGGATAAGGCCGGGGAGCTGTTTTTT.